What follows are 10 T cell receptor beta chains derived from one specimen sequenced in a study of blood T cell repertoires in COVID-19. This table comes from immunoSEQ multiplex PCR, and its TCRdb copy is limited to in-frame clones, with some not included. Among about 170,000 clones listed, about 83% were seen once. The sequenced sample was peripheral blood. The receptors here all came from a woman aged 80 or over with COVID-19, enrolled during active disease.

This clone was counted a single time. This chain uses TRBV25-1 with TRBJ2-1, with TRBD2 matching over 10 bases. The V segment lost 2 bases and the J segment 9 bases; nucleotides outside the gene matches: 16. Germline lookup yields CDR1 MGHDK and CDR2 SYGVNS. The CDR3 has 18 residues. CDR3 residues: CASSEQRIAGGWGPEQFF. The DNA for the CDR3 is TGTGCCAGCAGTGAACAAAGAATAGCGGGAGGATGGGGGCCTGAGCAGTTCTTC.

This chain joins TRBV19 and TRBJ1-2; tentative D call: TRBD1 (5 bases). Germline loops: CDR1 LNHDA, CDR2 SQIVND (reference sequence). This CDR3 comprises 16 residues. Trimming removed 6 bases at V and 4 bases at J, with 21 bases between. The chain's CDR3 is CASSPLMGGATYGYTF. CDR3 sequence (DNA): TGTGCCAGTAGCCCTCTGATGGGAGGGGCGACCTATGGCTACACCTTC.

This clone has just a few counts. V usage is TRBV14 and J usage is TRBJ2-7; maybe TRBD1 (6 bases). Per the germline V gene, CDR1 is SGHDN and CDR2 is FVKESK. This CDR3 is built from 13 residues. V was trimmed by 5 bases and J by 2 bases, leaving 10 bases between them. The CDR3: CASSRGLTYEQYF. In nucleotides, the CDR3 is TGTGCCAGCAGCAGGGGGTTGACCTACGAGCAGTACTTC.

In the case of this clone: One junction end does not reproduce the germline sequence, and a read error may be involved. Other DNA sequences from this sample encode an identical CDR3 as well. V usage is TRBV11-1 and J usage is TRBJ1-6, with D uncertain. The CDR3 consists of 15 residues. The germline V gene encodes CDR1 SGHAT and CDR2 FQDESV (reference sequence). The CDR3, as DNA: TGTGCTAGCAGCTTATCCCGGAGCGATAATTCACCCCTCCACTTT. Encoded protein: CASSLSRSDNSPLHF.

The V gene is TRBV5-6, the J gene TRBJ2-6; D may be TRBD1 (5 bases). The germline V gene encodes CDR1 SGHDT and CDR2 YYEEEE. This CDR3 has 16 residues. V was pared by 4 bases and J by 0 bases, with 11 bases between. CDR3 sequence: CASSGAAPSGANVLTF. CDR3 sequence (DNA): TGTGCCAGCAGCGGGGCGGCACCCTCTGGGGCCAACGTCCTGACTTTC.

The chain carries TRBV6-2 or TRBV6-3 and TRBJ1-5; D might be TRBD1 (5 bases). Per germline, CDR1 MNHEY and CDR2 SVGEGT. The CDR3 spans 17 residues. V shed 0 bases and J shed 2 bases, with 14 bases lying between them. The CDR3 sequence is CASSYSQGLPGNQPQHF. CDR3 bases: TGTGCCAGCAGTTACTCCCAGGGACTACCCGGCAATCAGCCCCAGCATTTT.

This chain joins TRBV7-2 and TRBJ1-2, with D perhaps matching TRBD1 (6 bases). The germline CDR1 and CDR2 sequences are SGHTA and FQGNSA. CDR3 size: 15 residues. V gave up 11 bases and J gave up 0 bases, with 19 bases separating them. The CDR3 DNA reads as TGTGCCTCTCGTCCAGGGGACAACTCTAACTATGGCTACACCTTC. It is translated as CASRPGDNSNYGYTF.

The J gene is TRBJ1-5, the V gene TRBV7-2; maybe TRBD1 (5 bases). The CDR3 extends over 14 amino acids. V dropped 3 bases and J dropped 7 bases, with 13 bases sitting between them. Germline V gene lookup returns CDR1 SGHTA and CDR2 FQGNSA. The CDR3 reads CASSLRRGGQPQHF. The DNA of the CDR3 is TGTGCCAGCAGCTTGAGGAGGGGAGGACAGCCCCAGCATTTT.

The V gene is TRBV20-1, the J gene TRBJ1-2; no definite D call. The CDR3 is made up of 11 amino acids. Germline V CDR1 and CDR2: DFQATT, SNEGSKA (reference sequence). The V gene lost 5 bases and the J gene lost 8 bases, with 12 bases spanning the gap. The CDR3: CSARAGQGYTF. For the CDR3, the DNA is TGCAGTGCTCGAGCAGGTCAAGGCTACACCTTC.

J is TRBJ2-5 and V is TRBV10-3; 8 bases line up with TRBD1. Germline assignment: CDR1 ENHRY and CDR2 SYGVKD. Trimming at V came to 6 bases and at J to 2 bases, leaving 8 bases not matched to a gene. The CDR3 consists of 15 residues. The CDR3 protein is CAIRTGVRPQETQYF. The DNA of the CDR3 is TGTGCCATCAGGACAGGGGTCAGACCTCAAGAGACCCAGTACTTC.